Given below is one TCR beta chain in context. The antigen remains unidentified. The time point denotes: persistent/refractory GD, antithyroid drugs over 5 years with positive TRAb. With RNA extracted from PBMCs as input, the TCR library was made. These data belong to a study of regulatory T cells in long-lasting Graves disease. V lost 4 bases, J lost 9 bases, and 21 bases lay in between. Per germline, CDR1 LNHDA and CDR2 SQIVND (reference sequence). This CDR3 is 16 amino acids long. The TCR beta library used iRepertoire HTBI primers with Arm-PCR amplification of CDR3. In the original processing: Identification of gene segments yielded around 63 TRBV and more than eleven TRBJ across samples. TCRdb processed the multiplex PCR reads anew with MiXCR; each CDR3 protein has one entry. The V and J calls come from TCRdb's annotation, not from the publication. The sample contains 400,000 to 500,000 distinct CDR3 sequences, 21% of which appear only once.

Study findings and constraints: New patients shared 950 to 1,000 public clonotypes, fewer than the 2,500 to 3,500 shared by persistent patients. Under persistent disease, TRBV28, TRBJ1-2 and TRBJ2-5 were used preferentially. Lower TCR diversity was seen in persistent Graves' patients than in newly diagnosed ones.

Source: peripheral blood mononuclear cells (PBMCs), taken when the disease was refractory, from a patient treated with antithyroid drugs. The gene calls are TRBV19 and TRBJ2-2; D is possibly TRBD2 (5 bases). The source of this sequence is a female donor with Graves disease. Here the CDR3 DNA reads TGTGCCAGTAGTACCCCTCCACTAGTTTACCGAAGGGAGCTGTTTTTT. Protein: CASSTPPLVYRRELFF.